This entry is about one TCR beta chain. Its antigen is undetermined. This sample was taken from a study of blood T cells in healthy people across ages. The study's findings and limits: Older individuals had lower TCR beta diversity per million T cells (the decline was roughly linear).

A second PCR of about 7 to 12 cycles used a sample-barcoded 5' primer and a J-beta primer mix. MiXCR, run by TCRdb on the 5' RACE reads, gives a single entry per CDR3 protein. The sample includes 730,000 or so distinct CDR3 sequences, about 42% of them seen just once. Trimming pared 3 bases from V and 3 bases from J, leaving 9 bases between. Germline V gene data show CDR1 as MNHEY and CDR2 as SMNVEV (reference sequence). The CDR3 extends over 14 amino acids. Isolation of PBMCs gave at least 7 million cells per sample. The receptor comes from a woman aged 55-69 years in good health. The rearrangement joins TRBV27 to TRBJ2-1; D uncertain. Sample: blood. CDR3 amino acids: CASSFRDNYNEQFF. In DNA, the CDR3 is TGTGCCAGCAGTTTCCGCGACAACTACAATGAGCAGTTCTTC.